The subject of this entry is one T cell receptor beta chain. PCR amplification relied on 60 Vbeta primers (plus 13 Jbeta primers). Generated by immunoSEQ multiplex PCR, the TCRdb table keeps only in-frame clones and is missing some. The sample lists around 90,000 clones, approximately 72% occurring once. The data stem from a study of cytomegalovirus exposure and HLA in healthy donors. The donors, nominally healthy at sampling, likely had unrecorded immune exposures. The V gene's germline CDR1 is MNHEY and CDR2 SMNVEV (reference sequence). V lost 5 bases and J 1 base, leaving 18 bases between the germline ends. The CDR3 contains 17 residues.

The chain couples TRBV27 to TRBJ1-3; possibly TRBD1 for D (5 bases). The specimen sequenced was PBMCs. This TCR was sampled from a woman aged 40 to 50 in good health and CMV-seronegative. CDR3 nucleotide sequence: TGTGCCAGCAGTCCCAGTAGACAGAGGTTATCTGGAAACACCATATATTTT. Translating it yields CASSPSRQRLSGNTIYF.